Sequencing of this TCR beta chain was carried out in a study of T-cell reconstitution after alpha-beta-depleted transplantation in children (dated by TCRdb to 2015 to 2016). Looking at the study overall: The study quantitatively tracked T-cell immune reconstitution after TCRalphabeta/CD19-depleted allogeneic hematopoietic cell transplantation in children using TCR repertoire profiling.

Library preparation was by PCR. The instrument was an Illumina HiSeq 2500. Molecular barcoding was employed in the preparation of TCR libraries, with unique molecular identifiers being used to normalize TCRbeta repertoire quantification. The raw public data were reprocessed by TCRdb itself: fastp quality trimming at Q25, MiXCR clonotype calling, in-frame beta chains only. Every entry covers one CDR3 protein and lists the most common genes and DNA from its rows. For this sample there are roughly 190,000 distinct CDR3 sequences; about 14% appear just once. In total, the top ten clones hold about 12% of the sample. Turning to this clonotype: Its antigen is currently not known. The input lacks base qualities; no much larger clone sits a single base away.

CDR1 and CDR2 were assigned from the germline V gene (reference sequence) as LGHDT and YNNKEL. V lost 10 bases and J lost 5 bases; the stretch between them is 23 bases long. The CDR3 goes from the cysteine to the phenylalanine over 16 residues. CDR3 DNA only is kept here, 48 bases in frame from base 1. The sequences come from PBMCs from the stem cell graft donor, collected from the stem cell graft. The TCR originated in a human donor who donated a stem cell graft to a child with acute lymphoblastic leukemia. The receptor chain draws on TRBV3-1 and TRBJ2-2; no D gene call is confident. The base sequence is TGTGCCACCTGCCATTTCGGAGTTTTGGTGACCGGGGAGCTGTTTTTT. Its translation reads: CATCHFGVLVTGELFF.